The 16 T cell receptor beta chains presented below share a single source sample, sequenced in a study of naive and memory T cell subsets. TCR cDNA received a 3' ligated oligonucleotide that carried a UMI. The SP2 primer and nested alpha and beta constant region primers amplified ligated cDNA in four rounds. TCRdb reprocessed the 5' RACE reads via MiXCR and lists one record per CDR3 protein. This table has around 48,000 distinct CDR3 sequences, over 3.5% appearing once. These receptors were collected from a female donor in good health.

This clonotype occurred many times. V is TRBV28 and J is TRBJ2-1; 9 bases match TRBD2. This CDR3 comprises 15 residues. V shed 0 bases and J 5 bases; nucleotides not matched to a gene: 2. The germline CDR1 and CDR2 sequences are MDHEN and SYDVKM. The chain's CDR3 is CASSLWASGDNEQFF. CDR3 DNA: TGTGCCAGCAGTTTATGGGCTAGCGGGGACAATGAGCAGTTCTTC.

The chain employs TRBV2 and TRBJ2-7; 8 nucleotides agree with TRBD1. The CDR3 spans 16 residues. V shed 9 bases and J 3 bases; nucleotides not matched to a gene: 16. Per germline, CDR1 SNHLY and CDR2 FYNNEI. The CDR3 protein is CASGDRGVKLGYEQYF. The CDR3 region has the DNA TGTGCCAGTGGCGACAGGGGCGTAAAACTGGGCTACGAGCAGTACTTC.

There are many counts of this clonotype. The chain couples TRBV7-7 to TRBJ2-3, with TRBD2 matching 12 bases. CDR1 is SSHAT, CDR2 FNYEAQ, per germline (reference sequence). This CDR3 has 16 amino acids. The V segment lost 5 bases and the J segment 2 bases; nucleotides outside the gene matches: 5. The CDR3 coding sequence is TGTGCCAGCAGCCCAGGGACTAGCGGGTTCACAGATACGCAGTATTTT. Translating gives CASSPGTSGFTDTQYF. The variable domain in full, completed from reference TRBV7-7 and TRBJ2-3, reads GAGVSQSPRYKVTKRGQDVTLRCDPISSHATLYWYQQALGQGPEFLTYFNYEAQPDKSGLPSDRFSAERPEGSISTLTIQRTEQRDSAMYRCASSPGTSGFTDTQYFGPGTRLTVL.

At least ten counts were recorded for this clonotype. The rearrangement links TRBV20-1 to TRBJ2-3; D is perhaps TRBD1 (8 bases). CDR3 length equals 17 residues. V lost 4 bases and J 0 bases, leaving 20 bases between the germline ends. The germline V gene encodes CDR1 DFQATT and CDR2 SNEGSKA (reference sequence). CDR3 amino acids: CSAINRGGGSSTDTQYF. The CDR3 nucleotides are TGCAGTGCTATCAACAGGGGGGGAGGCTCCAGCACAGATACGCAGTATTTT.

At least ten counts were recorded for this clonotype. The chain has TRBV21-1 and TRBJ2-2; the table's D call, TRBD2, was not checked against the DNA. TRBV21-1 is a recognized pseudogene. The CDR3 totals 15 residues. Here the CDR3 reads CASSRTSGKTGELFF. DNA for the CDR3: TGTGCCAGCAGCAGGACTAGCGGGAAGACCGGGGAGCTGTTTTTT.

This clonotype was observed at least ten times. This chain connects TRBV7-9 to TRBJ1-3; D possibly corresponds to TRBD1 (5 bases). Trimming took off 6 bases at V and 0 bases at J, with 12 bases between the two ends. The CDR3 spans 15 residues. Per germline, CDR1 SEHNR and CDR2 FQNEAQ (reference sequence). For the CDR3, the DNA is TGTGCCAGCAGAACCCGGGACGACTCTGGAAACACCATATATTTT. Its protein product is CASRTRDDSGNTIYF.

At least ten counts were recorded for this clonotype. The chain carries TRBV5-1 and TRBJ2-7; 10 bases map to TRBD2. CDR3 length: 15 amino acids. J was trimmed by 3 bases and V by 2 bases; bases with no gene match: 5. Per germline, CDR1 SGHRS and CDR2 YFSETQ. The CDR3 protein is CASSLKGLASYEQYF. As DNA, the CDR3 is TGCGCCAGCAGCTTAAAGGGACTAGCGAGCTACGAGCAGTACTTC.

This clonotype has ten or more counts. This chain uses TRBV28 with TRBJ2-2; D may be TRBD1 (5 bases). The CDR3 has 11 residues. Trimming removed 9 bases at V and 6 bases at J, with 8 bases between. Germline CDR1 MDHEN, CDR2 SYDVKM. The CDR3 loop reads CASKGAGELFF. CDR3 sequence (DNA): TGTGCCAGTAAAGGGGCCGGGGAGCTGTTTTTT. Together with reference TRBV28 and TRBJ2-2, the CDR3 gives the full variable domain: DVKVTQSSRYLVKRTGEKVFLECVQDMDHENMFWYRQDPGLGLRLIYFSYDVKMKEKGDIPEGYSVSREKKERFSLILESASTNQTSMYLCASKGAGELFFGEGSRLTVL.

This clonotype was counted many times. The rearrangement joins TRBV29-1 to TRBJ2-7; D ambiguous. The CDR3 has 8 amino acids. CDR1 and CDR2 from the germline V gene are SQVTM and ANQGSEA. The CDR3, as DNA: TGCGGTTGTGACAAGCAGTACTTC. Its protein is CGCDKQYF.

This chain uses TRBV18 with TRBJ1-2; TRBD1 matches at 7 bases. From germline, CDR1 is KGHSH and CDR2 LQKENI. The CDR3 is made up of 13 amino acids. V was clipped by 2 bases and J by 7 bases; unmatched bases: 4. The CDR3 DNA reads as TGTGCCAGCTCACCAACAGGGGACAGTGGCTACACCTTC. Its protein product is CASSPTGDSGYTF. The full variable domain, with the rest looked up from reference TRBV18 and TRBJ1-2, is NAGVMQNPRHLVRRRGQEARLRCSPMKGHSHVYWYRQLPEEGLKFMVYLQKENIIDESGMPKERFSAEFPKEGPSILRIQQVVRGDSAAYFCASSPTGDSGYTFGSGTRLTVV.

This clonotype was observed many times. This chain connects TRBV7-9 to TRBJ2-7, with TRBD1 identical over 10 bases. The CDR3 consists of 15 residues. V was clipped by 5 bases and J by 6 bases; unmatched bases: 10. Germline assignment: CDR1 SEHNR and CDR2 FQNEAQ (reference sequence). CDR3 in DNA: TGTGCCAGCAGCGACCGGGACAGGGGAGCTGGCGAGCAGTACTTC. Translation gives CASSDRDRGAGEQYF.

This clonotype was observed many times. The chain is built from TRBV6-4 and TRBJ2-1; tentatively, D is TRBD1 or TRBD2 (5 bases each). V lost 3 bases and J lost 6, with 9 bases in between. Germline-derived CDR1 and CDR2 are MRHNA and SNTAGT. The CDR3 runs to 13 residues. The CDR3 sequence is CASSEQDFNEQFF. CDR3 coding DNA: TGTGCCAGCAGTGAACAGGACTTCAATGAGCAGTTCTTC.

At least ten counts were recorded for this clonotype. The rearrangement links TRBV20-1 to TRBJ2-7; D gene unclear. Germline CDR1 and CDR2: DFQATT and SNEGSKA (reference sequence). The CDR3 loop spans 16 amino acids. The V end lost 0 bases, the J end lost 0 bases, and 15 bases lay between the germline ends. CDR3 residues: CSARDIREPISYEQYF. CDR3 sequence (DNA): TGCAGTGCTAGAGACATAAGGGAACCCATCTCCTACGAGCAGTACTTC.

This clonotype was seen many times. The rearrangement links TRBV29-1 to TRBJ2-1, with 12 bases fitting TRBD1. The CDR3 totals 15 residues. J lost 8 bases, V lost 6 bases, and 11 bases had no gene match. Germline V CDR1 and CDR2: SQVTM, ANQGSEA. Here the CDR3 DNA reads TGCAGCGTCAACACGGGACAGGGGGCTGGAGATGAGCAGTTCTTC. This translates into CSVNTGQGAGDEQFF.

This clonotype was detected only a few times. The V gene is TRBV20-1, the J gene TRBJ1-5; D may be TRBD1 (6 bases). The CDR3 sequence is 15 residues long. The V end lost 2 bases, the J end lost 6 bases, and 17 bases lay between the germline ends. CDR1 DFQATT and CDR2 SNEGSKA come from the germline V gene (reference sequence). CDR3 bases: TGCAGTGCTAGACCCGGGGGCAGGGAAAGTCAGCCCCAGCATTTT. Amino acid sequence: CSARPGGRESQPQHF.

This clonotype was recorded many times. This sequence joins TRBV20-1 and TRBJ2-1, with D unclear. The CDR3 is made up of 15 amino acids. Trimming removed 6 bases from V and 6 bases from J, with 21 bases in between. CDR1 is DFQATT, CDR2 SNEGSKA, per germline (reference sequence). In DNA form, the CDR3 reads TGCAGTGCGGAGAGGTCACCCGTCGCCTTCAATGAGCAGTTCTTC. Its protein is CSAERSPVAFNEQFF.